These 27 T cell receptor beta chains came from one sample sequenced in a study of immune cell composition in non-small cell lung cancer. Normal lung sampling was at least 3 cm from the tumour, as distant as possible. Produced via immunoSEQ multiplex PCR; TCRdb's table is partial and in-frame only. The data hold 3,500 to 5,000 clones, with roughly 71% observed a single time. The specimen sequenced was non-adjacent lung tissue. The receptors originated from a human donor with non-small cell lung cancer.

This chain connects TRBV7-3 to TRBJ2-1; 9 positions agree with TRBD1. The CDR3 spans 16 residues. V lost 4 bases to trimming and J lost 5 bases; unmatched junction nucleotides: 9. Germline V lookup: CDR1 SGHTA, CDR2 FQGTGA. CDR3 amino acids: CASSSGQGRPDNEQFF. In nucleotides, the CDR3 is TGTGCCAGCAGCTCCGGACAGGGGCGTCCGGACAATGAGCAGTTCTTC.

The J gene is TRBJ1-4, the V gene TRBV5-4; D not resolved. Germline loops: CDR1 SGHNT, CDR2 YYREEE (reference sequence). CDR3 length: 12 residues. The V gene lost 5 bases and the J gene lost 10 bases, with 12 bases spanning the gap. This CDR3 is CASSYDEGKLFF. The CDR3 DNA reads TGTGCCAGCAGTTACGACGAAGGAAAACTGTTTTTT. The full variable domain, completed using reference TRBV5-4 and TRBJ1-4, is ETGVTQSPTHLIKTRGQQVTLRCSSQSGHNTVSWYQQALGQGPQFIFQYYREEENGRGNFPPRFSGLQFPNYSSELNVNALELDDSALYLCASSYDEGKLFFGSGTQLSVL.

This clone has a handful of counts. The chain is built from TRBV6-5 and TRBJ2-7; perhaps TRBD1 as D (5 bases). V was shortened by 8 bases and J by 3 bases, with 20 bases between the two germline ends. The germline V gene encodes CDR1 MNHEY and CDR2 SVGAGI. CDR3 size: 15 residues. The CDR3 is CASRTRVFPFYEQYF. In DNA form, the CDR3 reads TGTGCCAGCCGAACCAGGGTTTTCCCATTCTACGAGCAGTACTTC.

The V and J genes are TRBV6-5 and TRBJ2-7; possible D gene TRBD1, 6 bases. V was shortened by 8 bases and J by 5 bases, with 7 bases between the two germline ends. The CDR3 loop spans 10 amino acids. Germline lookup yields CDR1 MNHEY and CDR2 SVGAGI. DNA for the CDR3: TGTGCCAGCCACAGGGACGAGCAGTACTTC. This encodes CASHRDEQYF.

The chain joins TRBV27 to TRBJ1-5; D is possibly TRBD1 (6 bases). The CDR3 is 14 amino acids. Trimming shortened V by 3 bases and J by 7 bases, and 13 bases separated the two germline ends. CDR1 MNHEY and CDR2 SMNVEV come from the germline V gene (reference sequence). CDR3 DNA sequence: TGTGCCAGCAGTTTCGCCCAGGGGAACCAGCCCCAGCATTTT. Translated: CASSFAQGNQPQHF.

This clone rates as large. V usage is TRBV18 and J usage is TRBJ1-3, with a tentative D call TRBD1 (6 bases). Germline V CDR1 and CDR2: KGHSH, LQKENI. Trimming stripped 2 bases from V and 1 base from J, with 15 bases between. The CDR3 has 17 amino acids. The CDR3 loop reads CASSPAQGSLSGNTIYF. CDR3 bases: TGTGCCAGCTCACCAGCTCAGGGGTCTTTGTCTGGAAACACCATATATTTT.

The J gene is TRBJ1-5, the V gene TRBV10-2; maybe TRBD1 (6 bases). Deletions cut 7 bases from V and 5 bases from J, with 15 bases between. Germline lookup yields CDR1 WSHSY and CDR2 SAAADI. The CDR3 runs to 14 residues. The CDR3 DNA reads TGCGCCAGCAATACTCAGGGGTTCGATCAGCCCCAGCATTTT. Translating gives CASNTQGFDQPQHF.

The chain has TRBV1 and TRBJ2-5; the tabulated D call, TRBD2, remains unverified against the DNA. TRBV1 is designated a pseudogene. CDR3 size: 19 residues. The CDR3 loop reads CTSSQSLLVRAIIQETQYF. Written as DNA, the CDR3 is TGCACCAGCAGCCAAAGCCTTCTCGTCCGCGCAATTATTCAAGAGACCCAGTACTTC.

CDR3 sequence reads: CASSQEVTGTGGETQYF. For the CDR3, the DNA is TGCGCCAGCAGCCAAGAAGTTACGGGGACAGGGGGAGAGACCCAGTACTTC. The rearrangement links TRBV4-1 to TRBJ2-5, with 11 bases matching TRBD1. Germline CDR1 reads MGHRA; CDR2 reads YSYEKL. V shed 0 bases and J 4 bases; nucleotides not matched to a gene: 7. This CDR3 spans 17 amino acids.

The chain carries TRBV6-6 and TRBJ2-7, with a possible D match to TRBD1 (6 bases). In germline, CDR1 is MNHNY, CDR2 SVGAGI (reference sequence). The V end was cut by 6 bases, the J end by 3 bases, with 12 bases between. The CDR3 runs to 13 residues. CDR3: CASRGFRGYEQYF. The DNA for the CDR3 is TGTGCCAGCAGGGGATTCAGGGGCTACGAGCAGTACTTC.

The chain joins TRBV5-6 to TRBJ1-1; 7 bases map to TRBD1. CDR3 size: 13 residues. After removal of 4 bases from V and 10 bases from J, the junction contained 10 bases not matched to a gene. Germline V gene lookup returns CDR1 SGHDT and CDR2 YYEEEE. CDR3 DNA: TGTGCCAGCAGCGATACCCCAGGGGGAAGAGCTTTCTTT. Amino acid sequence: CASSDTPGGRAFF. The full variable domain, completed using reference TRBV5-6 and TRBJ1-1, is DAGVTQSPTHLIKTRGQQVTLRCSPKSGHDTVSWYQQALGQGPQFIFQYYEEEERQRGNFPDRFSGHQFPNYSSELNVNALLLGDSALYLCASSDTPGGRAFFGQGTRLTVV.

This chain joins TRBV2 and TRBJ2-5; TRBD2 aligns across 9 bases. The CDR3 covers 16 residues. V gave up 6 bases and J gave up 5 bases; unmatched junction bases: 13. Germline V gene sequence: CDR1 SNHLY, CDR2 FYNNEI. The DNA of the CDR3 is TGTGCCAGCAGACTAGGGGTAGCGGGGGATGGGGAGACCCAGTACTTC. Its protein product is CASRLGVAGDGETQYF.

This clone was seen more than once but under ten times. V is TRBV7-2 and J is TRBJ1-1; TRBD1 might be the D (5 bases). V dropped 4 bases and J dropped 3 bases, with 12 bases sitting between them. CDR1 is SGHTA and CDR2 is FQGNSA in the germline V gene. The CDR3 spans 14 residues. The CDR3 reads CASSSLGGDTEAFF. In DNA form, the CDR3 reads TGTGCCAGCAGCTCTCTCGGGGGGGACACTGAAGCTTTCTTT.

This rearrangement joins TRBV23-1 to TRBJ1-3; perhaps TRBD1 as D (6 bases). TRBV23-1 qualifies as an ORF whose function is uncertain. V lost 2 bases and J 0 bases, leaving 26 bases between the germline ends. This CDR3 is built from 21 residues. The CDR3 coding sequence is TGCGCCAGCAGTCAACCTCCTCAACCTTTAACGGGACACCACTCTGGAAACACCATATATTTT. Protein product: CASSQPPQPLTGHHSGNTIYF.

The chain employs TRBV29-1 and TRBJ1-2, with 7 positions matching TRBD1. The CDR3 length is 13 residues. V gave up 4 bases and J gave up 8 bases; unmatched junction bases: 10. The germline V gene encodes CDR1 SQVTM and CDR2 ANQGSEA. CDR3 amino acids: CSVVRETGTGYTF. As DNA, the CDR3 is TGCAGCGTTGTCAGGGAGACAGGGACCGGCTACACCTTC.

The chain links TRBV27 to TRBJ2-1; 8 bases agree with TRBD1. CDR1 is MNHEY and CDR2 is SMNVEV in the germline V gene (reference sequence). Trimming at V came to 5 bases and at J to 9 bases, leaving 6 bases not matched to a gene. This CDR3 contains 13 residues. CDR3 sequence reads: CASSPTGVIEQFF. The CDR3 nucleotides read TGTGCCAGCAGTCCGACAGGGGTCATTGAGCAGTTCTTC.

The V call is TRBV5-6, the J call TRBJ1-3, with D unresolved. In germline, CDR1 is SGHDT, CDR2 YYEEEE. V lost 0 bases to trimming and J lost 2 bases, with 12 bases between them. There are 16 residues in the CDR3. CDR3 sequence (DNA): TGTGCCAGCAGCTTGGCCTCGTACTACGCTGGAAACACCATATATTTT. This codes for CASSLASYYAGNTIYF.

The chain has TRBV27 and TRBJ2-7; tentatively, D is TRBD2 (7 bases). Trimming removed 9 bases from V and 3 bases from J, with 24 bases in between. The CDR3 covers 16 residues. Germline V gene data show CDR1 as MNHEY and CDR2 as SMNVEV (reference sequence). In DNA, the CDR3 is TGTGCCAGGGTCGGTGAGGTGGGAGGGGGGGACTACGAGCAGTACTTC. Its protein product is CARVGEVGGGDYEQYF.

The chain joins TRBV7-9 to TRBJ1-6, with D uncertain. Germline CDR1 is SEHNR and CDR2 is FQNEAQ (reference sequence). This CDR3 region has 16 residues. V shed 6 bases and J shed 3 bases, with 15 bases lying between them. CDR3: CASSSGAGFYNSPLHF. CDR3 bases: TGTGCCAGCAGTTCGGGAGCAGGTTTCTATAATTCACCCCTCCACTTT.

This rearrangement joins TRBV6-9 to TRBJ1-6; D is undetermined. The V gene's germline CDR1 is MNHGY and CDR2 SVAAGI. The CDR3 runs to 12 residues. With 4 bases removed from V and 3 bases from J, the gap between germline ends came to 1 base. The CDR3 nucleotides read TGTGCCAGCAGTTTCTATAATTCACCCCTCCACTTT. The encoded protein is CASSFYNSPLHF.

This chain uses TRBV19 with TRBJ2-1, with D perhaps assigned TRBD1 or TRBD2 (6 bases each). Germline assignment: CDR1 LNHDA and CDR2 SQIVND (reference sequence). This CDR3 comprises 18 residues. Deletions cut 3 bases from V and 0 bases from J, with 18 bases between. The CDR3 region is CASSMGRGLYSSYNEQFF. CDR3 nucleotide sequence: TGTGCCAGTAGTATGGGCCGGGGGCTATATAGCTCCTACAATGAGCAGTTCTTC.

This rearrangement joins TRBV5-1 to TRBJ2-2, with 7 nucleotides matching TRBD1. With 3 bases clipped from V and 0 bases from J, the junction kept 5 bases outside the gene matches. The CDR3 sequence is 16 residues long. Germline loops: CDR1 SGHRS, CDR2 YFSETQ. The CDR3: CASSSQTGANTGELFF. The CDR3 region has the DNA TGCGCCAGCAGCTCACAAACAGGGGCGAACACCGGGGAGCTGTTTTTT. The complete variable domain, with remaining parts taken from reference TRBV5-1 and TRBJ2-2, reads KAGVTQTPRYLIKTRGQQVTLSCSPISGHRSVSWYQQTPGQGLQFLFEYFSETQRNKGNFPGRFSGRQFSNSRSEMNVSTLELGDSALYLCASSSQTGANTGELFFGEGSRLTVL.

This clone is large (0.1 to 1%) by share. This chain connects TRBV5-1 to TRBJ1-1; possibly TRBD1 for D (6 bases). The CDR3 covers 15 residues. Trimming removed 4 bases from V and 0 bases from J, with 13 bases in between. Germline lookup yields CDR1 SGHRS and CDR2 YFSETQ. The DNA of the CDR3 is TGCGCCAGCAGCCCGGGACACCGTATGAACACTGAAGCTTTCTTT. The encoded protein is CASSPGHRMNTEAFF.

The J gene is TRBJ1-3, the V gene TRBV14, with unresolved D. The CDR3 extends over 15 amino acids. The V end lost 4 bases, the J end lost 9 bases, and 19 bases lay between the germline ends. In germline, CDR1 is SGHDN, CDR2 FVKESK. CDR3 DNA: TGTGCCAGCAGCCCCCAGGACGGAACCGTTTCCACCATATATTTT. Residues: CASSPQDGTVSTIYF. Variable domain in full (rest from reference TRBV14 and TRBJ1-3): EAGVTQFPSHSVIEKGQTVTLRCDPISGHDNLYWYRRVMGKEIKFLLHFVKESKQDESGMPNNRFLAERTGGTYSTLKVQPAELEDSGVYFCASSPQDGTVSTIYFGEGSWLTVV.

The rearrangement links TRBV27 to TRBJ1-2; TRBD1 agrees at 7 bases. CDR1 and CDR2 from the germline V gene are MNHEY and SMNVEV (reference sequence). Trimming took 5 bases from V and 0 from J; bases not matched to a gene: 3. The CDR3 is 14 amino acids. In DNA, the CDR3 is TGTGCCAGCAGTGTGACAGGGTCTAACTATGGCTACACCTTC. This translates into CASSVTGSNYGYTF.

In its sample, this clone was seen a few times. The V call is TRBV4-1, the J call TRBJ2-7, with a weak D call TRBD1 (5 bases). The CDR3 spans 14 residues. CDR1 and CDR2 (germline): MGHRA, YSYEKL. V was pared by 4 bases and J by 9 bases, with 19 bases between. The CDR3: CASSRLDTGRGQYF. The DNA for the CDR3 is TGCGCCAGCAGCCGTTTAGATACAGGCCGCGGGCAGTACTTC.

This chain uses TRBV4-3 with TRBJ2-7, with D perhaps TRBD1 (5 bases). V dropped 1 base and J dropped 3 bases, with 16 bases sitting between them. Germline lookup yields CDR1 LGHNA and CDR2 YSLEER. The CDR3 loop spans 16 amino acids. CDR3 sequence: CASSQVAGQIFYEQYF. CDR3 DNA sequence: TGCGCCAGCAGCCAAGTTGCAGGGCAAATTTTCTACGAGCAGTACTTC.